The clone carrying this T cell receptor (beta chain) was recorded at least ten times. No antigen is known for it. V gave up 0 bases and J gave up 6 bases, with 14 bases separating them. The CDR3 runs 16 residues. Germline V lookup: CDR1 LGHNA, CDR2 YSLEER. Authors' methods: It was from CDR3 differences across clinicopathological groups that a distant-metastasis classifier for papillary thyroid cancer was built. MiXCR re-clonotyped the PCR reads for TCRdb. These V and J calls rely on TCRdb rather than the paper's analysis. The table lists tens of thousands of clones, about 13% of them singletons. The entire patient cohort was treatment-naive prior to thyroid surgery. This sample is part of a study of metastatic and nonmetastatic thyroid tumors. General study points: Within blood and tumor, benign nodules reportedly had significantly lower TCR beta diversity than malignant thyroid tumors did.

The chain is built from TRBV4-3 and TRBJ2-2; no firm D call. Sequencing input: blood. This sequence originates from a female donor with papillary thyroid cancer or a benign thyroid nodule (not recorded which). Some clones in this sample may be carry-over from other donors' samples. For the CDR3, the DNA is TGCGCCAGCAGCCAAGATCCCCCCGCCGGCCCCGGGGAGCTGTTTTTT. Its translation: CASSQDPPAGPGELFF.